This T cell receptor beta chain was profiled in a study of shared clonotypes between healthy human individuals. CDR1 and CDR2 from the germline V gene are LNHNV and YYDKDF (reference sequence). CDR3 length equals 16 residues. Trimming at V came to 0 bases and at J to 4 bases, leaving 8 bases not matched to a gene. The sample holds a few counts of this clone. The donors were all Caucasian adults (living in Nashville, Tennessee). Assay used: immunoSEQ multiplex PCR; TCRdb lists only in-frame clones, some missing. The table shows approximately 640,000 clones, with about three quarters occurring only once.

The chain couples TRBV15 to TRBJ2-7; 8 bases match TRBD2. The clonotype comes from a woman in her 30s in good health. Source material: memory CD4+ T cells sorted from blood. The subset here: CD45RA-negative fraction. CDR3 sequence: CATSRDASGRGYEQYF. DNA for the CDR3: TGTGCCACCAGCAGAGATGCAAGCGGGAGAGGGTACGAGCAGTACTTC. The full variable domain, its missing parts supplied by reference TRBV15 and TRBJ2-7, is DAMVIQNPRYQVTQFGKPVTLSCSQTLNHNVMYWYQQKSSQAPKLLFHYYDKDFNNEADTPDNFQSRRPNTSFCFLDIRSPGLGDTAMYLCATSRDASGRGYEQYFGPGTRLTVT.